What follows are 18 T cell receptor beta chains derived from one specimen sequenced in a study of OX40 agonist ivuxolimab in advanced cancers. Sequenced by immunoSEQ multiplex PCR; TCRdb stores in-frame clones only, minus some. This sample yields approximately 61,000 clones, of which 70% to 90% are seen a single time; roughly 18% belongs to the top ten. The material was CD4+ or CD8+ T cells sorted from blood, obtained in a trial of the OX40 agonist ivuxolimab. These receptors were taken from an adult with an advanced solid tumor such as melanoma, head and neck, liver or kidney cancer.

This clone came up once. The genes are TRBV4-3 and TRBJ1-5; TRBD1 is a possible D gene (5 bases). The CDR3 length is 16 residues. Germline V CDR1 and CDR2: LGHNA, YSLEER. Trimming stripped 1 base from V and 5 bases from J, with 15 bases between. CDR3 in amino acids: CASSQGAAGGDQPQHF. CDR3 coding DNA: TGCGCCAGCAGCCAAGGGGCGGCGGGGGGGGATCAGCCCCAGCATTTT.

The chain joins TRBV18 to TRBJ1-1, with D possibly TRBD1 on 6 matching bases. The CDR3 contains 15 residues. V lost 3 bases, J lost 0 bases, and 11 bases lay in between. From germline, CDR1 is KGHSH and CDR2 LQKENI. This chain's CDR3 is CASSPRGYMNTEAFF. CDR3 in DNA: TGTGCCAGCTCACCGAGGGGGTATATGAACACTGAAGCTTTCTTT.

The chain joins TRBV28 to TRBJ2-5; no clear D gene. Germline V gives CDR1 MDHEN, CDR2 SYDVKM. V dropped 1 base and J dropped 2 bases, with 11 bases sitting between them. The CDR3 has 15 residues. The CDR3 sequence is CASSLFAEQQETQYF. Written as DNA, the CDR3 is TGTGCCAGCAGTTTATTTGCGGAGCAACAAGAGACCCAGTACTTC. Supplemented by reference TRBV28 and TRBJ2-5, the full variable domain reads DVKVTQSSRYLVKRTGEKVFLECVQDMDHENMFWYRQDPGLGLRLIYFSYDVKMKEKGDIPEGYSVSREKKERFSLILESASTNQTSMYLCASSLFAEQQETQYFGPGTRLLVL.

This clone was seen only a few times. This rearrangement joins TRBV6-1 to TRBJ2-7; D gene ambiguous. Trimming pared 4 bases from V and 7 bases from J, leaving 11 bases between. CDR1 is MNHNS, CDR2 SASEGT, per germline. This CDR3 has 12 amino acids. The CDR3 protein is CASSGTPREQYF. For the CDR3, the DNA is TGTGCCAGCAGTGGGACCCCGAGGGAGCAGTACTTC.

The chain is built from TRBV5-4 and TRBJ2-5; 7 bases are shared with TRBD2. This CDR3 has 16 amino acids. CDR1 is SGHNT, CDR2 YYREEE, per germline (reference sequence). The ends lost 0 bases at V and 3 bases at J; junction bases unmatched: 8. The CDR3 is CASSLGAGTTEETQYF. The DNA of the CDR3 is TGTGCCAGCAGCTTGGGAGCCGGGACTACGGAAGAGACCCAGTACTTC.

V is TRBV4-1 and J is TRBJ2-1, with 11 bases that match TRBD2. CDR3 size: 15 residues. Germline CDR1 MGHRA, CDR2 YSYEKL. V shed 4 bases, J shed 4 bases, and the junction held 3 bases outside the gene matches. The CDR3 sequence is CASSLVAGGYNEQFF. The DNA for the CDR3 is TGCGCCAGCAGCCTAGTAGCGGGAGGGTACAATGAGCAGTTCTTC.

This chain links TRBV11-2 with TRBJ2-3; D is ambiguous. V lost 2 bases, J lost 8 bases, and 11 bases lay in between. Per the germline V gene, CDR1 is SGHAT and CDR2 is FQNNGV. CDR3 length: 13 amino acids. CDR3 sequence reads: CASSLNEATTQYF. In DNA, the CDR3 is TGTGCCAGCAGCTTAAACGAGGCAACTACGCAGTATTTT.

The chain combines TRBV27 with TRBJ2-7, with TRBD1 as a possible D gene (5 bases). The germline gives CDR1 MNHEY, CDR2 SMNVEV (reference sequence). The V end was cut by 5 bases, the J end by 3 bases, with 14 bases between. This CDR3 has 14 residues. CDR3 DNA: TGTGCCAGCAGTCCCAGAGGACACCACTACGAGCAGTACTTC. This encodes CASSPRGHHYEQYF.

The genes are TRBV6-5 and TRBJ2-1; 14 bases match TRBD2. The germline gives CDR1 MNHEY, CDR2 SVGAGI. This CDR3 comprises 14 residues. V lost 6 bases to trimming and J lost 8 bases; unmatched junction nucleotides: 3. The CDR3 DNA sequence: TGTGCCAGCAGGACTAGCGGGAGGGCGCATGAGCAGTTCTTC. Its protein is CASRTSGRAHEQFF.

This sequence joins TRBV9 and TRBJ2-5, with 9 bases matching TRBD2. Germline values: CDR1 SGDLS, CDR2 YYNGEE. Germline trimming cut 5 bases from V and 1 base from J; bases unmatched to any gene: 6. The CDR3 has 15 amino acids. The CDR3 region is CASSGSGSPQETQYF. The CDR3 DNA is TGTGCCAGCAGTGGTAGCGGGAGCCCCCAAGAGACCCAGTACTTC.

The chain combines TRBV5-1 with TRBJ2-5; the match to TRBD1 covers 11 bases. The V gene's germline CDR1 is SGHRS and CDR2 YFSETQ. The CDR3 covers 15 residues. Trimming at V came to 4 bases and at J to 2 bases, leaving 4 bases not matched to a gene. The CDR3 protein is CASSKGTGGQETQYF. The CDR3, as DNA: TGCGCCAGCAGCAAAGGGACAGGGGGACAAGAGACCCAGTACTTC.

The J gene is TRBJ1-5, the V gene TRBV19, with a weak D call TRBD1 (6 bases). CDR1 LNHDA and CDR2 SQIVND come from the germline V gene (reference sequence). With 4 bases removed from V and 4 bases from J, the gap between germline ends came to 11 bases. This CDR3 spans 14 amino acids. In DNA, the CDR3 is TGTGCCAGTAGTAGCTACAGGGATAATCAGCCCCAGCATTTT. This translates into CASSSYRDNQPQHF.

The rearrangement joins TRBV2 to TRBJ2-2; the D gene could be TRBD1 or TRBD2 (5 bases each). The CDR3 has 14 amino acids. The germline V and J ends were trimmed by 3 bases and 2 bases, with 7 bases remaining between them. Germline assignment: CDR1 SNHLY and CDR2 FYNNEI. The CDR3 DNA reads as TGTGCCAGCAGTGAGGGACCTAACACCGGGGAGCTGTTTTTT. Translation gives CASSEGPNTGELFF.

J is TRBJ2-5 and V is TRBV2; D is undetermined. The closer fit of TRBJ2-7 to the DNA end suggests the J call may be wrong. The CDR3 contains 13 residues. CDR1 is SNHLY, CDR2 FYNNEI, per germline. For the CDR3, the DNA is TGTGCCAGCAGTGAAGGCGGTTCCTACGAGCAGTACTTC. Protein: CASSEGGSYEQYF.

This clone was detected a few times. The chain carries TRBV27 and TRBJ2-3; 9 bases map to TRBD2. Germline V CDR1 and CDR2: MNHEY, SMNVEV (reference sequence). With 5 bases clipped from V and 4 bases from J, the junction kept 7 bases outside the gene matches. This CDR3 has 15 residues. CDR3 nucleotides: TGTGCCAGCAGTAAAATAGCGGGAGCCGCAGATACGCAGTATTTT. Encoded protein: CASSKIAGAADTQYF.

The V call is TRBV10-3, the J call TRBJ2-7; D remains unclear. V was cut by 6 bases and J by 2 bases, with 5 bases left in between. CDR1 and CDR2 from the germline V gene are ENHRY and SYGVKD. This CDR3 is 11 amino acids long. CDR3 in amino acids: CAISGAYEQYF. CDR3 DNA sequence: TGTGCCATCAGCGGTGCCTACGAGCAGTACTTC.

This clone was seen a handful of times. The rearrangement links TRBV6-1 to TRBJ2-1; 8 nucleotides line up with TRBD2. Unmatched junction bases numbered 0, after V lost 2 bases and J lost 0 bases. CDR1 and CDR2 (germline): MNHNS, SASEGT. There are 15 residues in the CDR3. The CDR3 region is CASSELAGSYNEQFF. CDR3 DNA: TGTGCCAGCAGTGAACTAGCGGGCTCCTACAATGAGCAGTTCTTC.

V and J are TRBV7-2 and TRBJ2-3; no reliable D call. The germline CDR1 and CDR2 sequences are SGHTA and FQGNSA. The germline V and J ends were trimmed by 4 bases and 2 bases, with 1 base remaining between them. The length of the CDR3 is 11 residues. CDR3 protein: CASSYTDTQYF. CDR3 sequence (DNA): TGTGCCAGCAGCTACACAGATACGCAGTATTTT.